This record covers a single T cell receptor (beta chain). CDR3 size: 14 residues. V gave up 1 base and J gave up 5 bases, with 11 bases separating them. Germline values: CDR1 SEHNR, CDR2 FQNEAQ (reference sequence). This sample is drawn from a study of blood T cell repertoires in COVID-19. What the recovered Cohort 3 donors had was two negative PCRs, clearance, or symptom resolution. Authors' data handling: Reference gene primer amplification gave estimated nucleated cell counts. Sequencing used immunoSEQ multiplex PCR; TCRdb keeps in-frame clones, though not all of them. That table is the source of V, J and clone size, and D and trimming were worked out from the DNA. The table records fewer than 300,000 clones, 75% to 95% of them present only once.

V and J are TRBV7-9 and TRBJ1-2; D may be TRBD1 (6 bases). This TCR came from a woman aged 25 to 45 who had recovered from COVID-19. Sequenced material: PBMCs or T cells enriched from blood (not recorded which). CDR3 amino acids: CASSLDRERYGYTF. CDR3 nucleotides: TGTGCCAGCAGCTTAGACAGGGAGAGGTATGGCTACACCTTC.